This TCR beta chain was sequenced in a study of OX40 agonist ivuxolimab in advanced cancers. The wider study: Hepatocellular carcinoma, melanoma, renal cell or head and neck cancer occurred in dose-escalation patients.

Patients were ruled out by autoimmune disease history or systemic immunosuppression. The method was immunoSEQ multiplex PCR; TCRdb's version includes in-frame clones alone and lacks a portion of them. The repertoire includes about 22,000 clones, roughly 90% of them detected once, and about 23% sits in the top ten. A note on this clone: Its antigen remains unidentified.

Findings and limits, study-wide: The study found among the lowest clonal expansion in partial responders at 0.1-3.0 mg/kg. By week 6 at 0.1 to 3.0 mg/kg, blood CD4+ and CD8+ T cells had expanded clonally.

The CDR3 is made up of 14 amino acids. Germline CDR1 and CDR2: SGHTA and FQGNSA. J lost 6 bases, V lost 7 bases, and 9 bases had no gene match. This rearrangement joins TRBV7-2 to TRBJ2-1; 7 bases are a match to TRBD2. The sample was CD4+ or CD8+ T cells sorted from blood, taken in a trial of the OX40 agonist ivuxolimab. This TCR came from an adult with an advanced solid tumor such as melanoma, head and neck, liver or kidney cancer. CDR3 sequence (DNA): TGTGCCAGCAAGGGGAGGGGCAGCGGCAATGAGCAGTTCTTC. Protein product: CASKGRGSGNEQFF.